The present T cell receptor beta chain was sequenced within a study of OX40 agonist ivuxolimab in advanced cancers. Study observations and caveats: Low normalized T-cell clonal expansion was also seen in some nonresponders.

CDR3 size: 14 residues. Trimming cost V 6 bases and J 6 bases; bases outside gene matches: 9. CDR1 and CDR2 from the germline V gene are LNHDA and SQIVND (reference sequence). Profiling relied on immunoSEQ multiplex PCR, and the TCRdb table lists in-frame clones only, not all of them. The sample records approximately 70,000 clones, 82% being singletons. Notes on this clone: The antigen is not known.

The chain joins TRBV19 to TRBJ1-1; 8 bases line up with TRBD1. This sequence originates from an adult with an advanced solid tumor such as melanoma, head and neck, liver or kidney cancer. The sample was CD4+ or CD8+ T cells sorted from blood, taken in a trial of the OX40 agonist ivuxolimab. The CDR3 here is CASRSTGVRPEAFF. The DNA for the CDR3 is TGTGCCAGTAGATCGACAGGGGTGCGACCTGAAGCTTTCTTT. The complete variable domain, with remaining parts taken from reference TRBV19 and TRBJ1-1, reads DGGITQSPKYLFRKEGQNVTLSCEQNLNHDAMYWYRQDPGQGLRLIYYSQIVNDFQKGDIAEGYSVSREKKESFPLTVTSAQKNPTAFYLCASRSTGVRPEAFFGQGTRLTVV.